This TCR beta chain was found in a study of beta chain features in type 1 diabetes. The germline V gene has CDR1 SNHLY and CDR2 FYNNEI. The CDR3 runs to 13 residues. V dropped 5 bases and J dropped 1 base, with 8 bases sitting between them. Isolated RNA was reverse transcribed in full, so expressed TCRB transcripts were sequenced. Sequenced by immunoSEQ multiplex PCR; TCRdb stores in-frame clones only, minus some. The sample consists of about 400,000 clones, roughly 12% of them appearing once. This clone was recorded a few times. The TCR was taken from a young man in good health. This chain links TRBV2 with TRBJ1-2, with D perhaps TRBD1 (6 bases). Sequencing was performed on naive CD4+ T cells from blood. The CDR3 DNA follows: TGTGCCAGCAGTAAGGACAGTAACTATGGCTACACCTTC. The encoded protein is CASSKDSNYGYTF.